What follows describes a single T cell receptor (beta chain). Measured with immunoSEQ multiplex PCR; TCRdb has only the in-frame clones, and not every one. Altogether roughly 290,000 clones are present, about 89% being singletons, with the ten largest covering around 7.8%. The sample originates from a study of blood T cell repertoires in COVID-19. In the study overall: Some COVID-19 samples were acute and others convalescent; all came from the United States, Italy and Spain. PBMCs, B-cell-depleted T cells, or T cells were the source of the cDNA or gDNA that made up the material.

Sequencing was performed on peripheral blood. The TCR originated in a woman aged 50 to 65 who had recovered from COVID-19.

The CDR3 spells CASSKTSGPYNEQFF. The CDR3 region has the DNA TGTGCCAGCAGTAAGACTAGCGGACCCTACAATGAGCAGTTCTTC. The chain uses TRBV28 and TRBJ2-1; TRBD2 aligns across 9 bases. The V and J ends lost 5 bases and 2 bases, in that order; junction bases with no gene match: 4. The germline V gene encodes CDR1 MDHEN and CDR2 SYDVKM. The CDR3 totals 15 residues.